This T cell receptor beta chain originates from a study of T cell responses to AZD1222 COVID-19 vaccine. The study, taken as a whole, reports: All repertoire sampling was performed exclusively after the peak T cell response. Spike-specific TCR repertoires showed rising breadth and depth after two AZD1222 doses.

Details on this clone: The antigen remains undetermined.

Looked up from germline, CDR1 is SGHTA and CDR2 is FQGTGA. J was trimmed by 4 bases and V by 4 bases; bases with no gene match: 5. The CDR3 consists of 15 residues. Sequenced by immunoSEQ multiplex PCR; TCRdb stores in-frame clones only, minus some. In the table there are roughly 100,000 clones, around 89% of which are singletons. V is TRBV7-3 and J is TRBJ2-1; 9 bases align to TRBD2. Here the sequenced sample was peripheral blood, taken on day 0 of AZD1222 vaccination. This clonotype originated in an adult in good health. The DNA of the CDR3 is TGTGCCAGCAGCTCCCTAGCGGGAAAATACAATGAGCAGTTCTTC. It is translated as CASSSLAGKYNEQFF.